This T cell receptor beta chain comes out of a study of CD4 and CD8 cells across lung adenocarcinoma regions. The CDR3 covers 14 residues. Trimming removed 3 bases at V and 2 bases at J, with 8 bases between. Germline loops: CDR1 SGHTA, CDR2 FQGNSA. Localized lung adenocarcinoma, a non-small cell lung cancer, affected the donors. By sample fraction, this clonotype is large. Using its own MiXCR run on the PCR reads, TCRdb lists one record per CDR3 protein. Altogether about 2,000 distinct CDR3 sequences are present, 61% being singletons, with the ten largest covering around two fifths. The chain combines TRBV7-2 with TRBJ2-1; possibly TRBD2 for D (5 bases). The source of this sequence is a female donor with lung adenocarcinoma. The CD4 and CD8 labels of this study may be unreliable. The sequencing input was CD4+ T cells from the margin of a lung tumor. Written as DNA, the CDR3 is TGTGCCAGCAGCTTCGCGAGGGCCTACAATGAGCAGTTCTTC. This gives the protein CASSFARAYNEQFF.